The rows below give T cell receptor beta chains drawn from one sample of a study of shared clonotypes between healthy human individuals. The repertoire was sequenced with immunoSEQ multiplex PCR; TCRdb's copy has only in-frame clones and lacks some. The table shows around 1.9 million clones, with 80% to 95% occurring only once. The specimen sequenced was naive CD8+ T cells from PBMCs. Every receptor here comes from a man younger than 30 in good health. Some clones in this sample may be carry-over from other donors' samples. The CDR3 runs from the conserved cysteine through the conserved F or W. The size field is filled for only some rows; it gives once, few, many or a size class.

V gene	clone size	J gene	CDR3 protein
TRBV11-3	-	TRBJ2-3	CASSMTSRDTQYF
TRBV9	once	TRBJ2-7	CASSENPGPPIPYEQYF
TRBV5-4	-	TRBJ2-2	CASSAGTGLTGELFF
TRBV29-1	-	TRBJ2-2	CSVVGPNTPGELFF
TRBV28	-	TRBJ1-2	CASSLFTEWGANYGYTF
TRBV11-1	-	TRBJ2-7	CASSFWVDSAPDEQYF
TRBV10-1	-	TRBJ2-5	CASSDGTGGPVTETQYF
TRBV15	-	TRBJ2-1	CATSGDNEQFF
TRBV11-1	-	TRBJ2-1	CASRHGGSSSYNEQFF
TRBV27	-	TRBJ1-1	CASSFLGPTGANTEAFF